One and the same sample provided the 30 T cell receptor beta chains below, sequenced in a study of blood T cell repertoires in COVID-19. The assay was immunoSEQ multiplex PCR, and TCRdb's table has in-frame clones only and misses some. The table has around 150,000 clones, 84% seen once. Material: peripheral blood. These TCRs come from a man aged 25-45 years with COVID-19, enrolled during active disease.

The chain recombines TRBV10-1 with TRBJ2-7; 8 nucleotides agree with TRBD1. Germline V gives CDR1 WNHNN, CDR2 SYGVQD (reference sequence). Trimming took 4 bases from V and 2 from J; bases not matched to a gene: 4. This CDR3 comprises 14 residues. The CDR3 here is CASSVGTGTYEQYF. The DNA for the CDR3 is TGCGCCAGCAGTGTGGGGACAGGAACCTACGAGCAGTACTTC.

The gene calls are TRBV28 and TRBJ2-5; D may be TRBD1 (6 bases). Germline assignment: CDR1 MDHEN and CDR2 SYDVKM. The CDR3 loop spans 15 amino acids. V gave up 6 bases and J gave up 7 bases, with 21 bases separating them. The CDR3 loop reads CASSPSLGQIGTQYF. As DNA, the CDR3 is TGTGCCAGCAGCCCCAGTTTAGGACAGATTGGGACCCAGTACTTC.

The V and J genes are TRBV5-1 and TRBJ2-1, with 13 bases aligning to TRBD2. The germline gives CDR1 SGHRS, CDR2 YFSETQ. V was clipped by 5 bases and J by 6 bases; unmatched bases: 5. The CDR3 is made up of 15 amino acids. The CDR3 here is CASRLGTSGANEQFF. CDR3 in DNA: TGCGCCAGCAGGTTAGGGACTAGCGGGGCCAATGAGCAGTTCTTC.

The chain has TRBV3-1 (or the pseudogene TRBV3-2) and TRBJ2-3, with 8 bases matching TRBD2. The V and J ends lost 3 bases and 11 bases, in that order; junction bases with no gene match: 7. Germline CDR1 reads LGHDT; CDR2 reads YNNKEL (reference sequence). This CDR3 comprises 13 residues. CDR3 region: CASSQEAGVGQYF. The CDR3 region has the DNA TGTGCCAGCAGCCAGGAAGCGGGAGTGGGGCAGTATTTT.

The sample holds a few counts of this clone. The chain combines TRBV9 with TRBJ2-3; D possibly corresponds to TRBD1 (6 bases). CDR1 is SGDLS, CDR2 YYNGEE, per germline. Trimming shortened V by 3 bases and J by 4 bases, and 12 bases separated the two germline ends. The length of the CDR3 is 14 residues. CDR3: CASSAPQGSDTQYF. The CDR3 DNA is TGTGCCAGCAGCGCTCCACAGGGCTCAGATACGCAGTATTTT.

The rearrangement links TRBV30 to TRBJ1-6, with TRBD1 identical over 9 bases. V shed 3 bases and J 5 bases; nucleotides not matched to a gene: 5. The CDR3 extends over 15 amino acids. Germline V gene data show CDR1 as GTSNPN and CDR2 as SVGIG (reference sequence). The CDR3 sequence: CAWRTGTGNNSPLHF. CDR3 DNA: TGTGCCTGGAGGACCGGGACAGGGAATAATTCACCCCTCCACTTT.

The CDR3 protein is CAWKAGTNTGELFF. In DNA form, the CDR3 reads TGTGCCTGGAAAGCGGGCACAAACACCGGGGAGCTGTTTTTT. This chain uses TRBV30 with TRBJ2-2; D is possibly TRBD2 (6 bases). Germline CDR1 GTSNPN, CDR2 SVGIG (reference sequence). Trimming removed 4 bases from V and 2 bases from J, with 11 bases in between. The CDR3 spans 14 residues.

This chain joins TRBV18 and TRBJ1-1; D possibly corresponds to TRBD1 (5 bases). CDR1 and CDR2 (germline): KGHSH, LQKENI. The V end was cut by 2 bases, the J end by 11 bases, with 15 bases between. The CDR3 contains 13 residues. CDR3 region: CASSPGVDRGAFF. The CDR3 DNA sequence: TGTGCCAGCTCACCAGGAGTGGACCGGGGGGCTTTCTTT.

The sample holds one count of this clone. The V gene is TRBV28, the J gene TRBJ2-7, with a weak D call TRBD1 (5 bases). This CDR3 is built from 13 residues. The germline gives CDR1 MDHEN, CDR2 SYDVKM. V lost 5 bases to trimming and J lost 1 base, with 9 bases between them. The CDR3 sequence is CASSRQLSYEQYF. Here the CDR3 DNA reads TGTGCCAGCAGTCGACAGCTTTCCTACGAGCAGTACTTC.

This clone turned up a few times. V is TRBV19 and J is TRBJ2-3, with TRBD2 as a possible D gene (7 bases). The CDR3 is 13 residues long. Trimming stripped 7 bases from V and 5 bases from J, with 13 bases between. Germline V gives CDR1 LNHDA, CDR2 SQIVND (reference sequence). CDR3 protein: CASIGGREDTQYF. CDR3 nucleotides: TGTGCCAGTATCGGGGGGCGGGAAGATACGCAGTATTTT.

V usage is TRBV29-1 and J usage is TRBJ1-1; perhaps TRBD1 as D (5 bases). The germline V gene encodes CDR1 SQVTM and CDR2 ANQGSEA. The length of the CDR3 is 12 residues. V lost 7 bases to trimming and J lost 5 bases, with 14 bases between them. CDR3 sequence (DNA): TGCAGCGCATCGACGGGGGTGACTGAAGCTTTCTTT. Encoded protein: CSASTGVTEAFF.

The chain is built from TRBV7-9 and TRBJ2-7; 13 bases line up with TRBD2. The V gene's germline CDR1 is SEHNR and CDR2 FQNEAQ (reference sequence). V was pared by 5 bases and J by 5 bases, with 9 bases of the junction left unmatched. The CDR3 is 16 residues long. CDR3 coding DNA: TGTGCCAGCAGCCCTAGGACTAGCGGGGGCCCTCACGAGCAGTACTTC. It encodes CASSPRTSGGPHEQYF.

V usage is TRBV20-1 and J usage is TRBJ2-5, with D possibly being TRBD2 (5 bases). The germline V gene has CDR1 DFQATT and CDR2 SNEGSKA (reference sequence). Trimming removed 4 bases from V and 7 bases from J, with 10 bases in between. This CDR3 contains 11 residues. The CDR3 here is CSANGEATQYF. The CDR3 DNA follows: TGCAGTGCTAACGGGGAAGCGACCCAGTACTTC.

The sample holds one count of this clone. This chain uses TRBV6-5 with TRBJ1-1; tentative D call: TRBD1 (5 bases). The ends were cut back, 6 bases at V and 1 base at J, with 12 bases in the middle. The CDR3 sequence is 14 residues long. CDR1 and CDR2 from the germline V gene are MNHEY and SVGAGI. DNA of the CDR3: TGTGCCAGCAGGGGGCAGGGTTCGAACACTGAAGCTTTCTTT. Encoded protein: CASRGQGSNTEAFF.

This sequence joins TRBV10-3 and TRBJ1-3; D perhaps matches TRBD1 (5 bases). The CDR3 runs 16 residues. Germline V gene data show CDR1 as ENHRY and CDR2 as SYGVKD. The V end lost 5 bases, the J end lost 0 bases, and 14 bases lay between the germline ends. CDR3 sequence reads: CAISRGHTDSGNTIYF. In DNA, the CDR3 is TGTGCCATCAGTAGGGGTCACACAGACTCTGGAAACACCATATATTTT.

The chain recombines TRBV29-1 with TRBJ2-7; 7 positions match TRBD2. Germline loops: CDR1 SQVTM, CDR2 ANQGSEA. The V gene end was trimmed by 0 bases and the J gene end by 3 bases; junction bases not matched to a gene: 11. CDR3 size: 16 residues. CDR3 loop: CSVEDPRQSGVYEQYF. The CDR3 nucleotides read TGCAGCGTTGAAGACCCGCGGCAGAGCGGGGTCTACGAGCAGTACTTC.

V is TRBV19 and J is TRBJ1-5; D unclear. The CDR3 totals 18 residues. Per germline, CDR1 LNHDA and CDR2 SQIVND (reference sequence). Trimming removed 0 bases from V and 0 bases from J, with 15 bases in between. CDR3 nucleotide sequence: TGTGCCAGTAGTATAGAACGGCAGGCCCTCAATAGCAATCAGCCCCAGCATTTT. As protein: CASSIERQALNSNQPQHF.

The chain joins TRBV7-9 to TRBJ2-1, with TRBD2 matching 12 bases. This CDR3 is 15 amino acids long. Germline V lookup: CDR1 SEHNR, CDR2 FQNEAQ (reference sequence). J lost 10 bases, V lost 5 bases, and 9 bases had no gene match. The CDR3: CASSQGPSGRGEQFF. The CDR3 coding sequence is TGTGCCAGCAGCCAGGGACCTAGCGGGAGGGGGGAGCAGTTCTTC.

In regard to this clone: The same CDR3 arises from other DNA sequences in this sample as well. The V call is TRBV28, the J call TRBJ2-7; tentative D call: TRBD1 (6 bases). The V gene's germline CDR1 is MDHEN and CDR2 SYDVKM. CDR3 length: 13 residues. The V end was cut by 5 bases, the J end by 1 base, with 9 bases between. DNA for the CDR3: TGTGCCAGCAGTCCTGGACAGTCCTACGAGCAGTACTTC. Amino acids: CASSPGQSYEQYF. Using reference TRBV28 and TRBJ2-7 for the parts outside the CDR3, the full variable domain is DVKVTQSSRYLVKRTGEKVFLECVQDMDHENMFWYRQDPGLGLRLIYFSYDVKMKEKGDIPEGYSVSREKKERFSLILESASTNQTSMYLCASSPGQSYEQYFGPGTRLTVT.

This chain connects TRBV12-3 or TRBV12-4 to TRBJ1-5, with TRBD1 identical over 9 bases. The CDR3 extends over 13 amino acids. With 6 bases clipped from V and 6 bases from J, the junction kept 3 bases outside the gene matches. CDR3 in DNA: TGTGCCAGCAGGGGACAGGGTAGTCAGCCCCAGCATTTT. Residues: CASRGQGSQPQHF.

The chain joins TRBV18 to TRBJ2-7, with D tentatively TRBD1 (6 bases). This CDR3 has 12 residues. The germline V gene encodes CDR1 KGHSH and CDR2 LQKENI. Trimming pared 5 bases from V and 3 bases from J, leaving 8 bases between. CDR3 region: CASSSDSYEQYF. For the CDR3, the DNA is TGTGCCAGCTCATCGGACAGCTACGAGCAGTACTTC.

CDR3 sequence reads: CASSHGGTGELFF. CDR3 coding DNA: TGTGCCAGCAGCCACGGGGGGACCGGGGAGCTGTTTTTT. V gene TRBV14 combines with J gene TRBJ2-2; 7 positions match TRBD2. The V segment lost 3 bases and the J segment 5 bases; nucleotides outside the gene matches: 0. In germline, CDR1 is SGHDN, CDR2 FVKESK. The CDR3 spans 13 residues.

This rearrangement joins TRBV12-3 or TRBV12-4 to TRBJ1-1, with a weak D call TRBD1 (5 bases). CDR3 length equals 12 residues. The V and J ends lost 8 bases and 14 bases respectively, with 21 bases between them. The CDR3: CASHGRGPTQFF. The DNA for the CDR3 is TGTGCCAGCCATGGTAGGGGCCCTACTCAATTCTTT.

This sequence joins TRBV7-3 and TRBJ1-2; 7 nucleotides agree with TRBD1. The trim removed 5 bases at V and 7 bases at J, leaving 10 bases unmatched. This CDR3 contains 14 residues. Per the germline V gene, CDR1 is SGHTA and CDR2 is FQGTGA. In nucleotides, the CDR3 is TGTGCCAGCAGCCAGAAACAGGGGTCCGCTGGCTACACCTTC. Translation: CASSQKQGSAGYTF.

The chain links TRBV9 to TRBJ2-1, with TRBD2 matching 8 bases. CDR3 length: 15 residues. Per the germline V gene, CDR1 is SGDLS and CDR2 is YYNGEE. After removal of 3 bases from V and 4 bases from J, the junction contained 6 bases not matched to a gene. The CDR3 sequence: CASSGSGGRYNEQFF. CDR3 nucleotides: TGTGCCAGCAGCGGCAGCGGGGGACGATACAATGAGCAGTTCTTC.

V is TRBV21-1 and J is TRBJ1-4; the table's TRBD1 call for D was not verified on the DNA. TRBV21-1 is designated a pseudogene. The CDR3 sequence is 18 residues long. This chain's CDR3 is CASSKARQGTATNEKLFF. The DNA for the CDR3 is TGTGCCAGCAGCAAAGCGCGCCAGGGGACCGCAACTAATGAAAAACTGTTTTTT.

The chain is built from TRBV11-3 and TRBJ2-7; 7 nucleotides align to TRBD1. The junction had 4 bases not matched to a gene; V was cut back by 5 bases and J by 3 bases. CDR3 length equals 13 residues. Germline assignment: CDR1 SGHNT and CDR2 YENEEA. The chain's CDR3 is CASSARDSYEQYF. The CDR3 bases are TGTGCCAGCAGCGCCCGGGACAGCTACGAGCAGTACTTC.

This chain joins TRBV6-5 and TRBJ1-2; D is unclear. Germline lookup yields CDR1 MNHEY and CDR2 SVGAGI. This CDR3 has 10 amino acids. V lost 8 bases to trimming and J lost 3 bases, with 4 bases between them. DNA of the CDR3: TGTGCCAGCTTATACTATGGCTACACCTTC. Its protein is CASLYYGYTF.

The rearrangement uses TRBV2 and TRBJ2-7; D is perhaps TRBD1 (5 bases). The CDR3 loop spans 14 amino acids. The V and J ends lost 3 bases and 5 bases respectively, with 14 bases between them. The germline V gene encodes CDR1 SNHLY and CDR2 FYNNEI. The CDR3 nucleotides read TGTGCCAGCAGTGACCGTCCAGGGCAGAACGAGCAGTACTTC. Encoded protein: CASSDRPGQNEQYF.

The V and J genes are TRBV19 and TRBJ1-4; 7 bases align to TRBD1. With 4 bases clipped from V and 5 bases from J, the junction kept 4 bases outside the gene matches. Germline assignment: CDR1 LNHDA and CDR2 SQIVND (reference sequence). The CDR3 sequence is 14 residues long. This CDR3 is CASSTTGRNEKLFF. As DNA, the CDR3 is TGTGCCAGTAGTACGACAGGGCGAAATGAAAAACTGTTTTTT.